Following are 15 T cell receptor beta chains from one sample sequenced in a study of beta chain features in type 1 diabetes. Reverse transcription of all isolated RNA meant that expressed TCRB transcripts were sequenced. Sequenced by immunoSEQ multiplex PCR; TCRdb stores in-frame clones only, minus some. The table has around 320,000 clones, approximately 14% seen once. Source material: central memory CD4+ T cells from blood. The origin of the receptors is a man younger than 40 in good health.

The chain combines TRBV18 with TRBJ2-3; tentative D call: TRBD1 (5 bases). There are 16 residues in the CDR3. V lost 6 bases and J lost 1, with 17 bases in between. CDR1 KGHSH and CDR2 LQKENI come from the germline V gene. The CDR3 sequence is CASSGRRAAGTDTQYF. CDR3 coding DNA: TGTGCCAGCTCCGGTCGCAGGGCGGCGGGCACAGATACGCAGTATTTT.

Many counts were recorded for this clone. The V call is TRBV19, the J call TRBJ2-7; D is unresolved. This CDR3 is 12 amino acids long. Germline lookup yields CDR1 LNHDA and CDR2 SQIVND (reference sequence). Deletions cut 5 bases from V and 7 bases from J, with 12 bases between. CDR3 amino acids: CASSSLPGEQYF. CDR3 sequence (DNA): TGTGCCAGTAGTTCCCTCCCTGGTGAGCAGTACTTC.

This clone was observed a few times. CDR3 sequence (DNA): TGTGCCTGGAGTCACGACCCCCGGGGTGTGCGGACCTTC. Translation: CAWSHDPRGVRTF. The chain joins TRBV30 to TRBJ1-2; D gene uncertain. CDR1 is GTSNPN, CDR2 SVGIG, per germline (reference sequence). V was clipped by 2 bases and J by 14 bases, with 21 bases between them. CDR3 length: 13 residues.

About this clone: This CDR3 is also generated by other DNA sequences in the sample. The chain links TRBV6-5 to TRBJ2-7; D perhaps matches TRBD1 (5 bases). With 5 bases removed from V and 6 bases from J, the gap between germline ends came to 8 bases. Germline V gives CDR1 MNHEY, CDR2 SVGAGI. This CDR3 has 11 amino acids. CDR3 sequence reads: CASSPRGEQYF. In DNA, the CDR3 is TGTGCCAGCAGTCCTAGGGGCGAGCAGTACTTC.

Worth noting for this clone: The junction and the germline gene differ at one end; a read error may be behind it. J is TRBJ2-7 and V is TRBV10-3, with TRBD1 as a possible D gene (6 bases). The germline CDR1 and CDR2 sequences are ENHRY and SYGVKD. The CDR3 runs to 14 residues. The CDR3 spells CASSEGGHRSEQYF. CDR3 DNA: TGTGCCAGCAGTGAAGGGGGACACCGGTCTGAGCAGTACTTC.

This clone has a handful of counts. The V and J genes are TRBV7-3 and TRBJ2-4, with D perhaps given as TRBD1 or TRBD2 (5 bases each). Germline CDR1 SGHTA, CDR2 FQGTGA. The CDR3 is 14 amino acids. V was cut by 2 bases and J by 9 bases, with 14 bases left in between. The CDR3 region has the DNA TGTGCCAGCAGCTTACTGGTTGCAGGGACCATTCAGTACTTC. Translating it yields CASSLLVAGTIQYF.

V usage is TRBV4-3 and J usage is TRBJ1-5; D unresolved. Germline V CDR1 and CDR2: LGHNA, YSLEER. The CDR3 length is 15 residues. V was clipped by 0 bases and J by 1 base, with 7 bases between them. The CDR3 DNA reads TGCGCCAGCAGCCAAGATCATGTGAGCAATCAGCCCCAGCATTTT. This gives the protein CASSQDHVSNQPQHF.

This clone was recorded many times. The genes are TRBV29-1 and TRBJ2-7, with D possibly matching TRBD2 (6 bases). Germline V gives CDR1 SQVTM, CDR2 ANQGSEA. The CDR3 runs 14 residues. V gave up 8 bases and J gave up 4 bases, with 21 bases separating them. CDR3 in DNA: TGCAGCCTAATCGTGGAGGGAAGGAGGTACGAGCAGTACGTC. Residues: CSLIVEGRRYEQYV.

The V call is TRBV11-2, the J call TRBJ2-5; TRBD2 matches at 7 bases. This CDR3 is 15 amino acids long. V shed 6 bases and J 5 bases; nucleotides not matched to a gene: 12. CDR1 and CDR2 from the germline V gene are SGHAT and FQNNGV. The CDR3 region has the DNA TGTGCCAGCAGTCGTAGCGGGTCCGTCATGGAGACCCAGTACTTC. The encoded protein is CASSRSGSVMETQYF.

The J gene is TRBJ2-6, the V gene TRBV6-1; D is undetermined. This CDR3 contains 13 residues. Trimming cost V 7 bases and J 2 bases, with 6 bases left between them. CDR1 MNHNS and CDR2 SASEGT come from the germline V gene. The CDR3 DNA sequence: TGTGCCAGCATAAAGCCTGGGGCCAACGTCCTGACTTTC. Residues: CASIKPGANVLTF.

This clone was seen a few times. The V and J genes are TRBV5-6 and TRBJ2-2; TRBD2 might be the D (5 bases). This CDR3 has 16 amino acids. V was shortened by 1 base and J by 5 bases, with 15 bases between the two germline ends. CDR1 and CDR2 (germline): SGHDT, YYEEEE. The DNA for the CDR3 is TGTGCCAGCAGCTTGCAAGCGGAGTTAGGGACCGGGGAGCTGTTTTTT. Its protein is CASSLQAELGTGELFF.

This clone has just a few counts. V and J are TRBV7-9 and TRBJ2-1, with 10 positions matching TRBD2. J was trimmed by 7 bases and V by 5 bases; bases with no gene match: 14. CDR3 size: 17 residues. Looked up from germline, CDR1 is SEHNR and CDR2 is FQNEAQ (reference sequence). CDR3 amino acids: CASSQPQAGGAVNEQFF. CDR3 sequence (DNA): TGTGCCAGCAGCCAACCCCAAGCGGGAGGGGCTGTAAATGAGCAGTTCTTC.

The chain has TRBV7-2 and TRBJ2-2; TRBD2 is a possible D gene (5 bases). CDR1 is SGHTA, CDR2 FQGNSA, per germline. Trimming removed 1 base from V and 0 bases from J, with 9 bases in between. The CDR3 extends over 16 amino acids. Written as DNA, the CDR3 is TGTGCCAGCAGCTTAGGCGGCGGGCCGAACACCGGGGAGCTGTTTTTT. Translated: CASSLGGGPNTGELFF.

This clone occurred many times. V gene TRBV6-6 combines with J gene TRBJ2-7; D not certain. V was trimmed by 0 bases and J by 3 bases, leaving 3 bases between them. This CDR3 comprises 12 residues. Per the germline V gene, CDR1 is MNHNY and CDR2 is SVGAGI (reference sequence). Written as DNA, the CDR3 is TGTGCCAGCAGTTACTCTAGCTACGAGCAGTACTTC. Translated, it gives CASSYSSYEQYF.

This clone was detected ten times or more. The rearrangement links TRBV5-1 to TRBJ2-3; D is undetermined. The germline V and J ends were trimmed by 1 base and 2 bases, with 8 bases remaining between them. The CDR3 sequence is 14 residues long. The germline V gene has CDR1 SGHRS and CDR2 YFSETQ. The CDR3 loop reads CASSLSEPTDTQYF. The CDR3 DNA reads as TGCGCCAGCAGCTTGTCTGAACCCACAGATACGCAGTATTTT.